This T cell receptor beta chain was recorded in a study of OX40 agonist ivuxolimab in advanced cancers. Study-level findings and limits: Averaging showed that CD8+ T cells had more expanded clones than CD4+ did.

This table comes from immunoSEQ multiplex PCR, and its TCRdb copy is limited to in-frame clones, with some not included. The data show some 150,000 clones, with over 75% seen just once and about 1.1% held by the top ten. The ends were cut back, 3 bases at V and 5 bases at J, with 19 bases in the middle. Germline V gives CDR1 LNHDA, CDR2 SQIVND (reference sequence). The CDR3 is 16 amino acids. Regarding this clone: As yet, its antigen is unknown.

This TCR was sampled from an adult with an advanced solid tumor such as melanoma, head and neck, liver or kidney cancer. The starting material was CD4+ or CD8+ T cells sorted from blood, obtained in a trial of the OX40 agonist ivuxolimab. The chain links TRBV19 to TRBJ1-2, with D unclear. CDR3 residues: CASSMGYGEPGYGYTF. In DNA form, the CDR3 reads TGTGCCAGTAGTATGGGGTATGGGGAACCCGGGTATGGCTACACCTTC. The full variable domain, its missing parts supplied by reference TRBV19 and TRBJ1-2, is DGGITQSPKYLFRKEGQNVTLSCEQNLNHDAMYWYRQDPGQGLRLIYYSQIVNDFQKGDIAEGYSVSREKKESFPLTVTSAQKNPTAFYLCASSMGYGEPGYGYTFGSGTRLTVV.